These T cell receptor beta chains were read from a single sample in a study of T cell responses to AZD1222 COVID-19 vaccine. Profiling relied on immunoSEQ multiplex PCR, and the TCRdb table lists in-frame clones only, not all of them. Altogether tens of thousands of clones are present, approximately 89% being singletons, with the ten largest covering 9% to 10%. The input for sequencing was peripheral blood, taken 28 days after the second dose of the MenACWY control vaccine. These TCRs come from an adult who received the MenACWY meningococcal vaccine as a control. CDR3s include the opening cysteine and the closing phenylalanine or tryptophan. Fields, in order: clone size, V gene, J gene, D gene, CDR3 DNA, CDR3 protein. D genes are given only for firm matches. Not all rows give a size; the values are once, few, many and, for expanded clones, a class.

clone_size: .; v_call: TRBV7-9; j_call: TRBJ2-7; d_call: .; cdr3_nt: TGTGCCAGCAGCCCTTTTCCTGGACAGTCCTCCTACGAGCAGTACTTC; cdr3_aa: CASSPFPGQSSYEQYF
clone_size: few; v_call: TRBV6-1; j_call: TRBJ1-2; d_call: TRBD1; cdr3_nt: TGTGCCAGCAGTGACGGGACAGGGGTTGGGTATGGCTACACCTTC; cdr3_aa: CASSDGTGVGYGYTF
clone_size: .; v_call: TRBV3-1/TRBV3-2; j_call: TRBJ1-1; d_call: .; cdr3_nt: TGTGCCAGCAGCCAAGGACGCTTGGGGGCTGAAGCTTTCTTT; cdr3_aa: CASSQGRLGAEAFF
clone_size: .; v_call: TRBV5-5; j_call: TRBJ1-5; d_call: .; cdr3_nt: TGTGCCAGCAGCTTGCAAGGTAACAATCAGCCCCAGCATTTT; cdr3_aa: CASSLQGNNQPQHF
clone_size: .; v_call: TRBV10-2; j_call: TRBJ1-1; d_call: TRBD1; cdr3_nt: TGCGCCAGCAGTGAGTGTCGGGACAGGGGTTGTGAAGCTTTCTTT; cdr3_aa: CASSECRDRGCEAFF
clone_size: .; v_call: TRBV5-6; j_call: TRBJ1-2; d_call: .; cdr3_nt: TGTGCCAGCAGCTTAGCAGGGGATCGGTATGGCTACACCTTC; cdr3_aa: CASSLAGDRYGYTF
clone_size: .; v_call: TRBV5-1; j_call: TRBJ2-1; d_call: TRBD2; cdr3_nt: TGCGCCAGCAGCTTGAATAGCGGGGGGTCCTACAATGAGCAGTTCTTC; cdr3_aa: CASSLNSGGSYNEQFF
clone_size: .; v_call: TRBV29-1; j_call: TRBJ1-4; d_call: .; cdr3_nt: TGCAGCGTACAGGGCATTAATGAAAAACTGTTTTTT; cdr3_aa: CSVQGINEKLFF
clone_size: .; v_call: TRBV7-9; j_call: TRBJ1-2; d_call: .; cdr3_nt: .; cdr3_aa: CASSLASGVPSGYTF
clone_size: .; v_call: TRBV3-1/TRBV3-2; j_call: TRBJ2-2; d_call: TRBD2; cdr3_nt: TGTGCCAGCAGCCAAGGTTTGGGACTAGCACCGAACACCGGGGAGCTGTTTTTT; cdr3_aa: CASSQGLGLAPNTGELFF
clone_size: .; v_call: TRBV2; j_call: TRBJ1-2; d_call: .; cdr3_nt: TGTGCCAGCACCGGAAACGGGTTCAGGGGAGACTATGGCTACACCTTC; cdr3_aa: CASTGNGFRGDYGYTF
clone_size: .; v_call: TRBV19; j_call: TRBJ1-4; d_call: .; cdr3_nt: TGTGCCAGTAGTTCCCGGACGTCTAATGAAAAACTGTTTTTT; cdr3_aa: CASSSRTSNEKLFF
clone_size: .; v_call: TRBV7-6; j_call: TRBJ2-3; d_call: TRBD2; cdr3_nt: TGTGCCAGCAGCTTAAGGTTGAGCGGGGGGGGCACAGATACGCAGTATTTT; cdr3_aa: CASSLRLSGGGTDTQYF
clone_size: .; v_call: TRBV9; j_call: TRBJ2-7; d_call: TRBD1; cdr3_nt: TGTGCCAGCAGCCCCCGACAGGGGCACACCTCCTACGAGCAGTACTTC; cdr3_aa: CASSPRQGHTSYEQYF
clone_size: .; v_call: TRBV30; j_call: TRBJ2-7; d_call: TRBD1; cdr3_nt: TGTGCCTGGAGTGTCGACAGGGGATCCTCGTACGAGCAGTACTTC; cdr3_aa: CAWSVDRGSSYEQYF
clone_size: .; v_call: TRBV4-2; j_call: TRBJ2-7; d_call: .; cdr3_nt: TGTGCCAGCAGCCGACAGGCGGGGGAGGAGCAGTACTTC; cdr3_aa: CASSRQAGEEQYF
clone_size: .; v_call: TRBV5-1; j_call: TRBJ1-5; d_call: TRBD1; cdr3_nt: TGCGCCAGCAGCTTGGAGGGACAGGGGGAAAATCAGCCCCAGCATTTT; cdr3_aa: CASSLEGQGENQPQHF
clone_size: .; v_call: TRBV19; j_call: TRBJ1-2; d_call: .; cdr3_nt: TGTGCCAGTACCTCACCCGGGGTTAACTATGGCTACACCTTC; cdr3_aa: CASTSPGVNYGYTF
clone_size: .; v_call: TRBV6-5; j_call: TRBJ1-2; d_call: .; cdr3_nt: TGTGCCATCCGGCGGTATGAGGGCGCAGAGTATGGCTACACCTTC; cdr3_aa: CAIRRYEGAEYGYTF
clone_size: few; v_call: TRBV19; j_call: TRBJ1-5; d_call: TRBD1; cdr3_nt: TGTGCCAGTAGTACGCGCACAGGGGTGAACCAGCCCCAGCATTTT; cdr3_aa: CASSTRTGVNQPQHF
clone_size: .; v_call: TRBV27; j_call: TRBJ1-1; d_call: TRBD1; cdr3_nt: TGTGCCAGCAGTGCTCAAGGGGGCGGCACTGAAGCTTTCTTT; cdr3_aa: CASSAQGGGTEAFF
clone_size: .; v_call: TRBV7-9; j_call: TRBJ1-2; d_call: TRBD1; cdr3_nt: TGTGCCAGCAGCTCCACGGCGGACAGGGATTACTATGGCTACACCTTC; cdr3_aa: CASSSTADRDYYGYTF
clone_size: .; v_call: TRBV9; j_call: TRBJ2-7; d_call: TRBD1; cdr3_nt: TGTGCCAGCAGCAAGGCGGGGGACAGGGAGGCCTACGAGCAGTACTTC; cdr3_aa: CASSKAGDREAYEQYF
clone_size: .; v_call: TRBV20-1; j_call: TRBJ2-5; d_call: .; cdr3_nt: TGCAGTGCTAGTCGCCAGGGCGGGGAGGAGACCCAGTACTTC; cdr3_aa: CSASRQGGEETQYF
clone_size: .; v_call: TRBV18; j_call: TRBJ1-1; d_call: .; cdr3_nt: TGTGCCAGCTCACAGGAGGGACAAACGGACACTGAAGCTTTCTTT; cdr3_aa: CASSQEGQTDTEAFF
clone_size: .; v_call: TRBV18; j_call: TRBJ2-3; d_call: TRBD2; cdr3_nt: TGTGCCAGCTCACCGGGACTAGCGACAGATACGCAGTATTTT; cdr3_aa: CASSPGLATDTQYF
clone_size: .; v_call: TRBV7-9; j_call: TRBJ1-4; d_call: .; cdr3_nt: TGTGCCAGCAGCTTATTCTCAGAGAATGAAAAACTGTTTTTT; cdr3_aa: CASSLFSENEKLFF
clone_size: .; v_call: TRBV11-2; j_call: TRBJ1-4; d_call: TRBD1; cdr3_nt: TGTGCCAGCAGCTTAGACTCAGGGGGGCAAGAAAAACTGTTTTTT; cdr3_aa: CASSLDSGGQEKLFF
clone_size: .; v_call: TRBV15; j_call: TRBJ1-5; d_call: TRBD1; cdr3_nt: TGTGCCACCAGCAGAGATCTCAATTCGGGACAGGGCCTTCAGCCCCAGCATTTT; cdr3_aa: CATSRDLNSGQGLQPQHF
clone_size: .; v_call: TRBV19; j_call: TRBJ1-1; d_call: .; cdr3_nt: TGTGCCAGTAGTGTCTGGCAGCTCACTGAAGCTTTCTTT; cdr3_aa: CASSVWQLTEAFF
clone_size: .; v_call: TRBV7-8; j_call: TRBJ2-6; d_call: TRBD2; cdr3_nt: TGTGCCAGCAGCTTAGTTGGTAGCGGGGACCTTGGCTCTGGGGCCAACGTCCTGACTTTC; cdr3_aa: CASSLVGSGDLGSGANVLTF
clone_size: .; v_call: TRBV2; j_call: TRBJ1-5; d_call: TRBD1; cdr3_nt: TGTGCCAGCAGTGACTTCACCGGACAGGGGGTTCTTAGCAATCAGCCCCAGCATTTT; cdr3_aa: CASSDFTGQGVLSNQPQHF
clone_size: .; v_call: TRBV11-2; j_call: TRBJ2-5; d_call: TRBD1; cdr3_nt: TGTGCCAGCAGCCTCGGGACAGGCAAACAAGAGACCCAGTACTTC; cdr3_aa: CASSLGTGKQETQYF
clone_size: .; v_call: TRBV6-2/TRBV6-3; j_call: TRBJ1-2; d_call: TRBD1; cdr3_nt: TGTGCCAGCAGTTACTTATCCCTCTCCCCGGACAGGGCGAGTGTCGGAGGCTACACCTTC; cdr3_aa: CASSYLSLSPDRASVGGYTF
clone_size: .; v_call: TRBV6-5; j_call: TRBJ2-1; d_call: .; cdr3_nt: TGTGCCAGCAGTTACTCGGGACACTCCTCAAACAATGAGCAGTTCTTC; cdr3_aa: CASSYSGHSSNNEQFF
clone_size: .; v_call: TRBV6-4; j_call: TRBJ2-3; d_call: TRBD2; cdr3_nt: TGTGCCAGCAGTGACGGTAGCGGGGGGGCCACAGATACGCAGTATTTT; cdr3_aa: CASSDGSGGATDTQYF
clone_size: .; v_call: TRBV6-5; j_call: TRBJ2-3; d_call: TRBD2; cdr3_nt: TGTGCCAGCAGTCTAGCGGGGACCAGCACAGATACGCAGTATTTT; cdr3_aa: CASSLAGTSTDTQYF
clone_size: .; v_call: TRBV28; j_call: TRBJ2-2; d_call: TRBD1; cdr3_nt: TGTGCCAGCAGTTTAAGGGAGGACAGGGTAACCGGGGAGCTGTTTTTT; cdr3_aa: CASSLREDRVTGELFF
clone_size: .; v_call: TRBV19; j_call: TRBJ1-1; d_call: .; cdr3_nt: TGTGCCAGTAGTATCACAGGCATGAACACTGAAGCTTTCTTT; cdr3_aa: CASSITGMNTEAFF
clone_size: .; v_call: TRBV7-2; j_call: TRBJ2-5; d_call: .; cdr3_nt: TGTGCCAGCAGCGTAGCTGGGGGCAGTCAAGAGACCCAGTACTTC; cdr3_aa: CASSVAGGSQETQYF
clone_size: .; v_call: TRBV29-1; j_call: TRBJ2-2; d_call: TRBD1; cdr3_nt: TGCAGCGCCTGGGGGCCCGGGACAGAGAACACCGGGGAGCTGTTTTTT; cdr3_aa: CSAWGPGTENTGELFF
clone_size: .; v_call: TRBV19; j_call: TRBJ1-2; d_call: .; cdr3_nt: TGTGCCAGTAGTTGGGGATTCCAGACAGAAGGCTACACCTTC; cdr3_aa: CASSWGFQTEGYTF
clone_size: .; v_call: TRBV6-1; j_call: TRBJ1-5; d_call: .; cdr3_nt: TGTGCCAGCAGTGATGCGGTAGGGAGCAATCAGCCCCAGCATTTT; cdr3_aa: CASSDAVGSNQPQHF
clone_size: .; v_call: TRBV19; j_call: TRBJ1-6; d_call: TRBD1; cdr3_nt: TGTGCCAGTAGTTCTACAGGGGGAAATTCACCCCTCCACTTT; cdr3_aa: CASSSTGGNSPLHF
clone_size: .; v_call: TRBV3-1/TRBV3-2; j_call: TRBJ2-1; d_call: .; cdr3_nt: TGTGCCAGTAGCCAAGATGACAGGAGTCTTGAGCAGTTCTTC; cdr3_aa: CASSQDDRSLEQFF
clone_size: .; v_call: TRBV7-9; j_call: TRBJ2-3; d_call: .; cdr3_nt: TGTGCCAGCAGCTCTAGAGGGGGGTTCACAGATACGCAGTATTTT; cdr3_aa: CASSSRGGFTDTQYF
clone_size: .; v_call: TRBV28; j_call: TRBJ1-1; d_call: .; cdr3_nt: TGTGCCAGTGGGCAGGGTAGTACTGAAGCTTTCTTT; cdr3_aa: CASGQGSTEAFF
clone_size: .; v_call: TRBV5-6; j_call: TRBJ2-3; d_call: .; cdr3_nt: TGTGCCAGCAGCTTCTTAGCAGGAGGACGCACAGATACGCAGTATTTT; cdr3_aa: CASSFLAGGRTDTQYF
clone_size: once; v_call: TRBV4-1; j_call: TRBJ2-1; d_call: .; cdr3_nt: TGCGCCAGCAGCCACCTAGGGGACTTCGGCAATGAGCAGTTCTTC; cdr3_aa: CASSHLGDFGNEQFF
clone_size: .; v_call: TRBV30; j_call: TRBJ1-2; d_call: .; cdr3_nt: TGTGCCTGGAGTGTGGTCGGACCCTATGGCTACACCTTC; cdr3_aa: CAWSVVGPYGYTF
clone_size: .; v_call: TRBV3-1/TRBV3-2; j_call: TRBJ2-7; d_call: .; cdr3_nt: TGTGCCAGCAGCGTGGACTTCTACGAGCAGTACTTC; cdr3_aa: CASSVDFYEQYF
clone_size: once; v_call: TRBV6-5; j_call: TRBJ2-5; d_call: .; cdr3_nt: TGTGCCAGCATGGGTGGTGGAGAGGAGACCCAGTACTTC; cdr3_aa: CASMGGGEETQYF
clone_size: .; v_call: TRBV6-5; j_call: TRBJ1-4; d_call: .; cdr3_nt: TGTGCCTCCAGAGGGCCCGGGGCTAATGAAAAACTGTTTTTT; cdr3_aa: CASRGPGANEKLFF
clone_size: once; v_call: TRBV3-1/TRBV3-2; j_call: TRBJ2-5; d_call: TRBD1; cdr3_nt: TGTGCCAGCAGCCAAGATGGCTCAACCAACAGGGGCCAGCGCGAGACCCAGTACTTC; cdr3_aa: CASSQDGSTNRGQRETQYF
clone_size: .; v_call: TRBV5-1; j_call: TRBJ2-6; d_call: TRBD1; cdr3_nt: TGCGCCAGCAGCCGGGACAGCAGCTCTGGGGCCAACGTCCTGACTTTC; cdr3_aa: CASSRDSSSGANVLTF
clone_size: .; v_call: TRBV28; j_call: TRBJ1-5; d_call: .; cdr3_nt: TGTGCCAGCAGAGACCCCACCGGGTTCAATCAGCCCCAGCATTTT; cdr3_aa: CASRDPTGFNQPQHF